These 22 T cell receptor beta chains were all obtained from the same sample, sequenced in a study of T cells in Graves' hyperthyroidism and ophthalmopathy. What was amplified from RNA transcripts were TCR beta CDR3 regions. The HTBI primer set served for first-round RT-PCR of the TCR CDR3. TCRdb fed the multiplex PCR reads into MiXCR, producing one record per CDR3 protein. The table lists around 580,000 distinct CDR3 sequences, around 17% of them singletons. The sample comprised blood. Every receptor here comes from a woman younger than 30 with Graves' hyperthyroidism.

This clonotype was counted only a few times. CDR3 protein: CSVDQQGKNTGELFF. DNA of the CDR3: TGCAGCGTTGATCAGCAGGGGAAAAACACCGGGGAGCTGTTTTTT. This chain links TRBV29-1 with TRBJ2-2; a weak D match, TRBD1 (6 bases). Germline CDR1 and CDR2: SQVTM and ANQGSEA. V lost 3 bases, J lost 2 bases, and 13 bases lay in between. This CDR3 has 15 amino acids.

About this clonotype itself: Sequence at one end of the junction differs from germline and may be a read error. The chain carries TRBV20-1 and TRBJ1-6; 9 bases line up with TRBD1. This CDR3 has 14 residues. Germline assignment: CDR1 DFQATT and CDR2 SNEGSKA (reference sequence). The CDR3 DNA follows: TGCAGTGCTAGAGTGCGAGACAGGGGGTCACCCCCCCACTTT. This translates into CSARVRDRGSPPHF.

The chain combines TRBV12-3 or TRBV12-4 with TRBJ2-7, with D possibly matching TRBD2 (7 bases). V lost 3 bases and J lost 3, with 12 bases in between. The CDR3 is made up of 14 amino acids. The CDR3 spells CASSFRGGLYEQYF. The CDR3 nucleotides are TGTGCCAGCAGTTTTAGGGGGGGACTCTACGAGCAGTACTTC.

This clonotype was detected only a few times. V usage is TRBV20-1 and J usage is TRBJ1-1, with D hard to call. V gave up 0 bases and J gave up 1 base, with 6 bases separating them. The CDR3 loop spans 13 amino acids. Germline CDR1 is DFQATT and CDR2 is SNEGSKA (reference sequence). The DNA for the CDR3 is TGCAGTGCTAGAGATTCAACGAACACTGAAGCTTTCTTT. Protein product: CSARDSTNTEAFF.

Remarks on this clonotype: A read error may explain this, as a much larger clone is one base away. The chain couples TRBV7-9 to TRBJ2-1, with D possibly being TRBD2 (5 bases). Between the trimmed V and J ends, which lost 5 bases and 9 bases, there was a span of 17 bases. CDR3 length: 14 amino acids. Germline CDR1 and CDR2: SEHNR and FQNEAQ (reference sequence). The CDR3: CASSLLADWGEQFF. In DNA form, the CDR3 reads TGTGCCAGCAGCCTCCTGGCGGACTGGGGTGAGCAGTTCTTC.

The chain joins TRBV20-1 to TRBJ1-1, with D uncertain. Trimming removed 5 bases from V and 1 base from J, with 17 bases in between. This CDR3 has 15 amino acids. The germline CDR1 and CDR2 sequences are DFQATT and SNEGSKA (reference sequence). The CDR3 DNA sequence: TGCAGTGCTGGGCCGCCCACGAACAGGAACACTGAAGCTTTCTTT. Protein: CSAGPPTNRNTEAFF.

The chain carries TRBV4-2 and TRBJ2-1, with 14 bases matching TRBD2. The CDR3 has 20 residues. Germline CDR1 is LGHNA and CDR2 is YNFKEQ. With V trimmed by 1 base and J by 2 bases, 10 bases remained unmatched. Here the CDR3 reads CASSQGSRLAGGPPYNEQFF. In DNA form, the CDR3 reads TGTGCCAGCAGCCAAGGATCGCGACTAGCGGGAGGGCCGCCCTACAATGAGCAGTTCTTC.

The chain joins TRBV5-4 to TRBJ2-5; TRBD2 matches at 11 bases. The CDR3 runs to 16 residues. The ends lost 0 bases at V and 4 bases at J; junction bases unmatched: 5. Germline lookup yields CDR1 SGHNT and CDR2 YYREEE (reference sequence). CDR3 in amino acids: CASSLAGLAGGETQYF. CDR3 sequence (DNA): TGTGCCAGCAGCTTGGCCGGCCTAGCGGGGGGAGAGACCCAGTACTTC.

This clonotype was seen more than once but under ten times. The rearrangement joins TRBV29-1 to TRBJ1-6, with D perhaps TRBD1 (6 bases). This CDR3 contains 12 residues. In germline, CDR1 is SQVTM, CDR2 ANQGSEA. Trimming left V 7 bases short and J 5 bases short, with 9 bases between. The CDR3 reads CSARDNNSPLHF. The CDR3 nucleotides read TGCAGCGCCCGGGACAATAATTCACCCCTCCACTTT.

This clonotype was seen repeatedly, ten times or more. The CDR3 loop reads CASSLEGGGNNEQFF. The CDR3 region has the DNA TGTGCCAGCAGCTTAGAAGGCGGGGGGAACAATGAGCAGTTCTTC. V and J are TRBV11-2 and TRBJ2-1; 8 bases are a match to TRBD2. Germline trimming cut 0 bases from V and 5 bases from J; bases unmatched to any gene: 3. CDR3 size: 15 residues. Per the germline V gene, CDR1 is SGHAT and CDR2 is FQNNGV.

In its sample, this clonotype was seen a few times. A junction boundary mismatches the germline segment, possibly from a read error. The CDR3 DNA reads as TGTGCCAGCACCCGATTTCCTAATGAAAACCTGTTTTTT. This translates into CASTRFPNENLFF. The chain joins TRBV12-3 or TRBV12-4 to TRBJ1-4; D unresolved. The CDR3 totals 13 residues.

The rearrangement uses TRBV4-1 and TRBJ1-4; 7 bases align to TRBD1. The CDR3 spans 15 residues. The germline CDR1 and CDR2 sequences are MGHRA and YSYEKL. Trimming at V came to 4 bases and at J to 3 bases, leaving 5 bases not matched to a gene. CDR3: CASSRAGTANEKLFF. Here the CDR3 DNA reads TGCGCCAGCAGCCGTGCCGGGACAGCTAATGAAAAACTGTTTTTT.

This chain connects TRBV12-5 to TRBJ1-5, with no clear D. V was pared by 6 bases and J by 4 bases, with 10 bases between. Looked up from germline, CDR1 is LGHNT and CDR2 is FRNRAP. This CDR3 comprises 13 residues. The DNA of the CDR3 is TGTGCTAGTGGAGCTAGCTGGAATCAGCCCCAGCATTTT. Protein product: CASGASWNQPQHF.

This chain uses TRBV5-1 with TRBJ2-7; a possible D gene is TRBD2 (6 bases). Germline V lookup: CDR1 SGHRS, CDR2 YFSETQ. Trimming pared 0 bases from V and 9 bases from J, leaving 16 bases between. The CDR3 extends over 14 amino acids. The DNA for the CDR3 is TGCGCCAGCAGCTTGGATCGGGGGACGGAACGGCAGTACTTC. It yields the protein CASSLDRGTERQYF.

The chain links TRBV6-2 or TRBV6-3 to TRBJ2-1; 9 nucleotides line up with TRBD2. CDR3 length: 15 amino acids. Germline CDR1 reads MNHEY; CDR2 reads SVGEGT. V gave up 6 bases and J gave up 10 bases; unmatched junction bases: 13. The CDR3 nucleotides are TGTGCCAGCAGAAACGGGTTTGCGGGGGGGCCAGAGCAGTTCTTC. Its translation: CASRNGFAGGPEQFF.

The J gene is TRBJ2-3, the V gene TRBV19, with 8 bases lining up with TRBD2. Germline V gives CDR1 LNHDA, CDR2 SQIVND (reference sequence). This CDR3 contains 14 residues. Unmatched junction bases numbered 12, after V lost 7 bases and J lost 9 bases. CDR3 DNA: TGTGCCAGTATCATTAGGACTAGCACGGGCACGCAGTATTTT. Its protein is CASIIRTSTGTQYF.

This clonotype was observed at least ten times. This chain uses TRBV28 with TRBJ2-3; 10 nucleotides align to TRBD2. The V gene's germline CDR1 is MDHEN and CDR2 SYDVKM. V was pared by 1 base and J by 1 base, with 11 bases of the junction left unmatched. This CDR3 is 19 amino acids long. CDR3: CASSLSGLGAGGRTDTQYF. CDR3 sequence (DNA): TGTGCCAGCAGTTTATCCGGGTTGGGAGCGGGAGGGCGCACAGATACGCAGTATTTT.

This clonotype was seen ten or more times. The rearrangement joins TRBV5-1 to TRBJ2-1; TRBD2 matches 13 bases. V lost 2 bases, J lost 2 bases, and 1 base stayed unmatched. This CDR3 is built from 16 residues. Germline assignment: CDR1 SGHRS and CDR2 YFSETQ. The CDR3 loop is CASSFGLAGAYNEQFF. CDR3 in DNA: TGCGCCAGCAGCTTTGGACTAGCGGGAGCCTACAATGAGCAGTTCTTC. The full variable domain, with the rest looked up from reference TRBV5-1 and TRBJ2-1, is KAGVTQTPRYLIKTRGQQVTLSCSPISGHRSVSWYQQTPGQGLQFLFEYFSETQRNKGNFPGRFSGRQFSNSRSEMNVSTLELGDSALYLCASSFGLAGAYNEQFFGPGTRLTVL.

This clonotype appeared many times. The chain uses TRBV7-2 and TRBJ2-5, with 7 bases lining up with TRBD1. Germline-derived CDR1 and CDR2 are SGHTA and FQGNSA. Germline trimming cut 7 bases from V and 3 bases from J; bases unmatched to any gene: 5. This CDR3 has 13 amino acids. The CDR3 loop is CASTLTGEETQYF. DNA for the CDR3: TGTGCCAGCACTCTTACAGGGGAAGAGACCCAGTACTTC.

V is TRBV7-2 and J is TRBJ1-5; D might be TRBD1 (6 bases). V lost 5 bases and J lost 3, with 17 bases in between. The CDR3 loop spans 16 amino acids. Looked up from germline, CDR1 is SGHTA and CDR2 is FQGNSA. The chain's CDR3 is CASSARGGNLNQPQHF. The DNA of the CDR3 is TGTGCCAGCAGCGCAAGGGGGGGAAACCTCAATCAGCCCCAGCATTTT.

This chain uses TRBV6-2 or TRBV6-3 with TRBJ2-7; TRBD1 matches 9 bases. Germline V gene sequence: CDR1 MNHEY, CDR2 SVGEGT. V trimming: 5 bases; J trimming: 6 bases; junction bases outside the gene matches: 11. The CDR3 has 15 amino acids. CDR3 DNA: TGTGCCAGCAGTCCTCCGGGACAGGGTGATTCCGAGCAGTACTTC. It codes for CASSPPGQGDSEQYF.

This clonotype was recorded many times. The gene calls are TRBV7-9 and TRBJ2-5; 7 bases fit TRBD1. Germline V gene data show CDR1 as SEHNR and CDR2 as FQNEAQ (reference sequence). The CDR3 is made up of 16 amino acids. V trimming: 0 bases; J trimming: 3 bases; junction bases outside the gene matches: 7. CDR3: CASSLAGDSPEETQYF. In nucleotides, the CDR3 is TGTGCCAGCAGCTTAGCGGGGGACAGCCCCGAAGAGACCCAGTACTTC.